Detailed here is one T cell receptor beta chain. The entry originates in a study of control samples from healthy donors and cancer patients. The assay was immunoSEQ multiplex PCR, and TCRdb's table has in-frame clones only and misses some. Here the sample spans approximately 84,000 clones, 90% to 95% being singletons. In germline, CDR1 is SEHNR, CDR2 FQNEAQ (reference sequence). The V end was cut by 3 bases, the J end by 7 bases, with 27 bases between. CDR3 length equals 18 residues. V and J are TRBV7-9 and TRBJ1-2, with a tentative D call TRBD1 (6 bases). The specimen sequenced was blood. The sequence came from a man between 25 and 39 years old in good health. The chain's CDR3 is CASSFFPPPGGQAAGYTF. The CDR3 DNA follows: TGTGCCAGCAGCTTTTTTCCCCCCCCCGGGGGCCAGGCGGCTGGCTACACCTTC.